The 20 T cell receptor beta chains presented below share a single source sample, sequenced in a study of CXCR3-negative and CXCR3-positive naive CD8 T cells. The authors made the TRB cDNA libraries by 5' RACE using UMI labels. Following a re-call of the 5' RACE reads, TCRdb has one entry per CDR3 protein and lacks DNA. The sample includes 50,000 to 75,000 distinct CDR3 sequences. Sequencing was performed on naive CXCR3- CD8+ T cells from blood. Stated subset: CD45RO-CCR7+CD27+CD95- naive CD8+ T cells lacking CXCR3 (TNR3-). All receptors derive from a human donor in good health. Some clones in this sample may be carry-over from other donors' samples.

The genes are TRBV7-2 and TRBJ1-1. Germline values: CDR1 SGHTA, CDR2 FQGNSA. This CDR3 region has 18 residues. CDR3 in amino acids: CASSPLFVSGPMNTEAFF.

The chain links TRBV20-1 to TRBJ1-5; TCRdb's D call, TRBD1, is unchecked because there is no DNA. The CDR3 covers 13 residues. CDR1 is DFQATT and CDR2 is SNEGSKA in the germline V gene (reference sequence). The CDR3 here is CSARGGGEQPQHF.

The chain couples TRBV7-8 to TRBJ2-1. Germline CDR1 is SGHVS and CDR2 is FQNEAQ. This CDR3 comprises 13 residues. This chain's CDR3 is CASSTGPYNEQFF.

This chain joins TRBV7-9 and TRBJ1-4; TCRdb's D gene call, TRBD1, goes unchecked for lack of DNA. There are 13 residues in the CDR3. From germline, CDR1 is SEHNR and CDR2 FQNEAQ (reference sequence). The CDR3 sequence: CASSPPGGEKLFF.

CDR3 loop: CSARDRSGRASPLHF. The V gene is TRBV20-1, the J gene TRBJ1-6; there is no DNA to check the TCRdb D call of TRBD1. The CDR3 covers 15 residues. Germline lookup yields CDR1 DFQATT and CDR2 SNEGSKA (reference sequence).

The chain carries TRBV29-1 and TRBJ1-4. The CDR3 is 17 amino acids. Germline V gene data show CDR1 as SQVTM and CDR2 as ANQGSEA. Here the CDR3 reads CSVEILSPSPWNEKLFF.

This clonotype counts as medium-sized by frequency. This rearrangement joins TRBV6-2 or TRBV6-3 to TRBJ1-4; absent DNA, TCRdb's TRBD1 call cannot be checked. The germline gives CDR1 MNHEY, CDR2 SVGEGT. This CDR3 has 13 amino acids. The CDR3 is CASSYLRDVELFF.

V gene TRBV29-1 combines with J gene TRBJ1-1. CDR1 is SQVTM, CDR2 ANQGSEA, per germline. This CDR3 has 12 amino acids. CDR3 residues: CSVEDRETEAFF.

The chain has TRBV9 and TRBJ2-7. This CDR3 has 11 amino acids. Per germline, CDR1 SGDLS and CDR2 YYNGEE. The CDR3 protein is CASSSPGEQYF.

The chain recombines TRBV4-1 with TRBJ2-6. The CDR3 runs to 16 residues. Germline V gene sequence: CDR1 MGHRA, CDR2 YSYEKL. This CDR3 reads CASSQTQGSGANVLTF.

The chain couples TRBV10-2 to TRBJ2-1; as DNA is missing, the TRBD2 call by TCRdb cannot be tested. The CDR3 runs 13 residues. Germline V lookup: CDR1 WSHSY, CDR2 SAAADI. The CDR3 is CASSLAAGNEQFF.

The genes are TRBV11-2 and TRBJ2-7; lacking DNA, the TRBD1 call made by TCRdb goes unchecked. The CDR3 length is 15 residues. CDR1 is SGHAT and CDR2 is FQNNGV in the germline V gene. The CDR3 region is CASSYAPGATYEQYF.

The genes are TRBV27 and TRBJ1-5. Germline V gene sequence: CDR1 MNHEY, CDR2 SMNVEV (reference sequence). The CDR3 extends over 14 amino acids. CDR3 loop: CASSLHGPNQPQHF.

The CDR3 here is CASSLRLVNTGELFF. The V call is TRBV13, the J call TRBJ2-2. This CDR3 has 15 residues. CDR1 is PRHDT, CDR2 FYEKMQ, per germline (reference sequence).

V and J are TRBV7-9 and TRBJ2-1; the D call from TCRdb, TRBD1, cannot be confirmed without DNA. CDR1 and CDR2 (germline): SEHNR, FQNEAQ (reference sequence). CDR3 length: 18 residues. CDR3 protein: CASSSNGYRDREHNEQFF.

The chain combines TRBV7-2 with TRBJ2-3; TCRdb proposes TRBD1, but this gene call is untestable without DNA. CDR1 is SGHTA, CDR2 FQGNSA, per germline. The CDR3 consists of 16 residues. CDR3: CASSLPGQGATDTQYF. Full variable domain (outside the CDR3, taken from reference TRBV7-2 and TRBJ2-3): GAGVSQSPSNKVTEKGKDVELRCDPISGHTALYWYRQSLGQGLEFLIYFQGNSAPDKSGLPSDRFSAERTGGSVSTLTIQRTQQEDSAVYLCASSLPGQGATDTQYFGPGTRLTVL.

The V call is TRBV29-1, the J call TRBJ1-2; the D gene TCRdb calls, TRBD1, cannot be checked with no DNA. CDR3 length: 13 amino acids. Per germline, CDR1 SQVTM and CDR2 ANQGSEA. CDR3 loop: CSVPGQGNYGYTF.

CDR3 in amino acids: CASSLVTGFYEQYF. This rearrangement joins TRBV12-3 or TRBV12-4 to TRBJ2-7; there is no DNA to check the TCRdb D call of TRBD1. The CDR3 consists of 14 residues.

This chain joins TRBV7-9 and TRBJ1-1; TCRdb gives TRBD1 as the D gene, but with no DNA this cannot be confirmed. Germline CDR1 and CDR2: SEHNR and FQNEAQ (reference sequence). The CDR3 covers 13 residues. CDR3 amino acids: CASSPPVNTEAFF.

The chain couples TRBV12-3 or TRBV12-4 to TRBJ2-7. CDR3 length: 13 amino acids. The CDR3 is CASSTPGLVEQYF.